This TCR beta chain was captured in a study of blood T cell repertoires in COVID-19. Study in general: In each case, the material was cDNA or gDNA derived from T cells, B-cell-depleted T cells, or PBMCs.

In the authors' workflow: The assay estimated nucleated cells by amplifying reference gene primers. Only in-frame clones appear in the TCRdb table, and some are missing; sequencing was by immunoSEQ multiplex PCR. V, J and clone size were drawn from that table, and D and trimming were deduced from the DNA. The table lists roughly 150,000 clones, more than 70% of them singletons. Assignments of participants to cohorts depended upon their own reported clinical history. The study counted Cohort 3 donors as recovered given two negative PCRs, clearance, or symptom resolution. V was trimmed by 4 bases and J by 0 bases, leaving 13 bases between them. CDR1 SGHKS and CDR2 YYEKEE come from the germline V gene (reference sequence). This CDR3 has 15 residues.

This chain joins TRBV5-5 and TRBJ1-1; no firm D call. Sequencing was performed on PBMCs or T cells enriched from blood (not recorded which). The TCR originated in a man aged 35-49 years who had recovered from COVID-19. CDR3 nucleotides: TGTGCCAGCAGCCCCTCCAGTCAGTTGAACACTGAAGCTTTCTTT. Translating it yields CASSPSSQLNTEAFF.